These 10 T cell receptor beta chains were all obtained from the same sample, sequenced in a study of technical replicates of blood from a few donors. Assay: immunoSEQ multiplex PCR; the TCRdb copy retains only in-frame clones and omits some. The sample shows about 73,000 clones, approximately 90% of them seen only once. Sequencing used PBMCs. These receptors were taken from a human donor in good health. Some clones in this sample may be carry-over from other donors' samples.

The DNA of the CDR3 is TGTGCCAGCTCACCCGGGCCGGACAGAATTAGCAATCAGCCCCAGCATTTT. Its translation: CASSPGPDRISNQPQHF. The genes are TRBV18 and TRBJ1-5; D is possibly TRBD1 (6 bases). The CDR3 has 17 residues. Germline V gene data show CDR1 as KGHSH and CDR2 as LQKENI. The V end was cut by 3 bases, the J end by 0 bases, with 15 bases between.

The table lists this clone with a few counts. The CDR3 DNA follows: TGTGCCAGCACCCCGGGACTAGCGGGCGAGGAGAACACCGGGGAGCTGTTTTTT. Its protein product is CASTPGLAGEENTGELFF. This chain joins TRBV5-8 and TRBJ2-2, with 12 bases that match TRBD2. The length of the CDR3 is 18 residues. With 6 bases clipped from V and 1 base from J, the junction kept 10 bases outside the gene matches. Germline V gene data show CDR1 as SGHTS and CDR2 as YDEGEE. Complete variable domain (other parts from reference TRBV5-8 and TRBJ2-2): EAGVTQSPTHLIKTRGQQATLRCSPISGHTSVYWYQQALGLGLQFLLWYDEGEERNRGNFPPRFSGRQFPNYSSELNVNALELEDSALYLCASTPGLAGEENTGELFFGEGSRLTVL.

The chain joins TRBV6-4 to TRBJ1-3, with D possibly being TRBD1 (6 bases). The CDR3 has 15 residues. Trimming left V 2 bases short and J 3 bases short, with 11 bases between. Germline V lookup: CDR1 MRHNA, CDR2 SNTAGT. The CDR3 here is CASSDPTGNGNTIYF. The CDR3 DNA reads as TGTGCCAGCAGTGACCCAACAGGGAATGGAAACACCATATATTTT.

The chain uses TRBV5-1 and TRBJ1-4; weak D call: TRBD1 (5 bases). CDR1 SGHRS and CDR2 YFSETQ come from the germline V gene. The V gene lost 1 base and the J gene lost 7 bases, with 5 bases spanning the gap. The CDR3 is 12 residues long. The CDR3, as DNA: TGCGCCAGCAGCTTGACAGGTGAAAAACTGTTTTTT. Translated: CASSLTGEKLFF.

This chain joins TRBV5-1 and TRBJ2-1; D may be TRBD2 (6 bases). Germline V gene data show CDR1 as SGHRS and CDR2 as YFSETQ. V shed 5 bases and J shed 8 bases, with 17 bases lying between them. This CDR3 is built from 14 residues. This CDR3 reads CASRAGPGVDEQFF. CDR3 DNA: TGCGCCAGCAGGGCGGGGCCCGGGGTAGATGAGCAGTTCTTC. Variable domain in full (rest from reference TRBV5-1 and TRBJ2-1): KAGVTQTPRYLIKTRGQQVTLSCSPISGHRSVSWYQQTPGQGLQFLFEYFSETQRNKGNFPGRFSGRQFSNSRSEMNVSTLELGDSALYLCASRAGPGVDEQFFGPGTRLTVL.

V is TRBV6-5 and J is TRBJ1-3, with D unclear. Trimming took off 6 bases at V and 0 bases at J, with 9 bases between the two ends. The CDR3 is made up of 14 amino acids. Looked up from germline, CDR1 is MNHEY and CDR2 is SVGAGI. The CDR3, as DNA: TGTGCCAGCAGCAGGCCCGACTCTGGAAACACCATATATTTT. It encodes CASSRPDSGNTIYF.

The chain recombines TRBV18 with TRBJ2-5; 7 bases map to TRBD1. This CDR3 is built from 15 residues. Germline-derived CDR1 and CDR2 are KGHSH and LQKENI. V lost 3 bases and J lost 2; bases outside the gene matches: 6. The CDR3 nucleotides are TGTGCCAGCTCACCCTTGGGACAGTCTCAAGAGACCCAGTACTTC. Protein: CASSPLGQSQETQYF.

The genes are TRBV4-1 and TRBJ1-4, with 11 positions matching TRBD1. The CDR3 runs 16 residues. The germline V gene encodes CDR1 MGHRA and CDR2 YSYEKL. V lost 1 base and J lost 8; bases outside the gene matches: 6. The CDR3 reads CASSQVAGTGGEKLFF. In DNA, the CDR3 is TGCGCCAGCAGCCAAGTCGCCGGGACAGGGGGGGAAAAACTGTTTTTT.

This chain uses TRBV7-8 with TRBJ2-5, with 10 bases aligning to TRBD1. With 5 bases clipped from V and 4 bases from J, the junction kept 4 bases outside the gene matches. The germline V gene encodes CDR1 SGHVS and CDR2 FQNEAQ. The CDR3 runs 14 residues. This chain's CDR3 is CASSGRDRGETQYF. In nucleotides, the CDR3 is TGTGCCAGCAGCGGGAGGGACAGGGGAGAGACCCAGTACTTC.

The chain joins TRBV7-9 to TRBJ2-7, with 9 bases aligning to TRBD2. The V and J ends lost 7 bases and 1 base, in that order; junction bases with no gene match: 17. CDR3 size: 18 residues. Germline CDR1 reads SEHNR; CDR2 reads FQNEAQ (reference sequence). The DNA of the CDR3 is TGTGCCAGCACCCCCCCGCCCGGCGGGAGGGCCCGGTCCTACGAGCAGTACTTC. Translation gives CASTPPPGGRARSYEQYF. The full variable domain, its missing parts supplied by reference TRBV7-9 and TRBJ2-7, is DTGVSQNPRHKITKRGQNVTFRCDPISEHNRLYWYRQTLGQGPEFLTYFQNEAQLEKSRLLSDRFSAERPKGSFSTLEIQRTEQGDSAMYLCASTPPPGGRARSYEQYFGPGTRLTVT.